This paragraph reports one TCR beta chain. Its antigen is unidentified. The CDR3 runs 16 residues. V lost 5 bases and J lost 9; bases outside the gene matches: 15. In germline, CDR1 is SGHRS, CDR2 YFSETQ. During its preparation, the TCRbeta library received unique molecular identifiers. TCRdb processed the PCR reads anew with MiXCR; each CDR3 protein has one entry. The sample has 600,000 to 700,000 distinct CDR3 sequences; around 13% are singletons. The data are from a study of T-cell reconstitution after alpha-beta-depleted transplantation in children. Study-wide results and caveats: Among T cells one year after transplant, newly produced cells accounted for most counts and diversity. Surviving recipient T cells and thymic progenitors underlay high day-60 TCRbeta diversity in some patients. The study reportedly traced alpha-beta T cells about two months after transplant to several hundred expanded graft clones.

This sequence originates from a girl aged 2-10 years with congenital amegakaryocytic thrombocytopenia, due to receive a stem cell transplant. The rearrangement links TRBV5-1 to TRBJ2-2, with 8 nucleotides matching TRBD1. Specimen: PBMCs, collected before TCRalphabeta/CD19-depleted stem cell transplant. CDR3 in amino acids: CASSLRGQGKVRELFF. CDR3 nucleotides: TGCGCCAGCAGTCTACGAGGACAGGGAAAAGTCAGGGAGCTGTTTTTT. The variable domain in full, completed from reference TRBV5-1 and TRBJ2-2, reads KAGVTQTPRYLIKTRGQQVTLSCSPISGHRSVSWYQQTPGQGLQFLFEYFSETQRNKGNFPGRFSGRQFSNSRSEMNVSTLELGDSALYLCASSLRGQGKVRELFFGEGSRLTVL.